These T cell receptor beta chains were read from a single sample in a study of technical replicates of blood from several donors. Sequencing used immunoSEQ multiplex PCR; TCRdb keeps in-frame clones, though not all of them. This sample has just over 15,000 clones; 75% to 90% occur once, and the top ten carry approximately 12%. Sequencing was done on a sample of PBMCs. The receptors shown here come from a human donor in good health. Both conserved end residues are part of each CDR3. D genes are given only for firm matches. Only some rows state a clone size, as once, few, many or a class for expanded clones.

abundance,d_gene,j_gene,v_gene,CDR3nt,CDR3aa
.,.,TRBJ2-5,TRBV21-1,TGTGCCAGCAGCACCTTAGCGGGAGCGCGGGAGACCCAGTACTTC,CASSTLAGARETQYF
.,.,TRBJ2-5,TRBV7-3,TGTGCCAGCAGCTTAAATGGAGAACAAGAGACCCAGTACTTC,CASSLNGEQETQYF
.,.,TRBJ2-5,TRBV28,TGTGCCAGCAGTTTATTTGGAGGGGGCAGGACCCAGTACTTC,CASSLFGGGRTQYF
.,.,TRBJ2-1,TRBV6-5,TGTGCCAGCAGTTACTCGAACGCAGGAACCTACAATGAGCAGTTCTTC,CASSYSNAGTYNEQFF
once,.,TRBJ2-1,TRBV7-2,TGTGCCAGCAGCTTAGCCAGGAACAATGAGCAGTTCTTC,CASSLARNNEQFF
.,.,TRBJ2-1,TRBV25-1,TGTGCCAGCAGTGAATTGTCGACGGAGTCCTACAATGAGCAGTTCTTC,CASSELSTESYNEQFF
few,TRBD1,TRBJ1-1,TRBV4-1,TGCGCCAGCAGTCCGACTTCGACAGGGTTGGTGAACACTGAAGCTTTCTTT,CASSPTSTGLVNTEAFF
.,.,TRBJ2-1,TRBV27,TGTGCCAGCAGTTTAATGGGCTTCGGGAGTGTCAATGAGCAGTTCTTC,CASSLMGFGSVNEQFF
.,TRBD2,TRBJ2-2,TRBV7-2,TGTGCCAGCAGCGCTCGACTAGCCCGGGCCGGGGAGCTGTTTTTT,CASSARLARAGELFF
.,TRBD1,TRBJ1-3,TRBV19,TGTGCCAGTGGAGACAGGGGCTTGGACACCATATATTTT,CASGDRGLDTIYF